The next 7 T cell receptor beta chains were all read from a single sample in a study of shared clonotypes between healthy human individuals. Sequencing was performed with immunoSEQ multiplex PCR; in TCRdb, only in-frame clones are kept and a portion is missing. The profile shows around 1,000,000 clones, 70% to 85% of them singletons. The sample taken for sequencing was memory CD4+ T cells from PBMCs. Subset specified: CD45RA-negative fraction. The receptors originated from a man in his late teens or twenties in good health. Some clones in this sample may be carry-over from other donors' samples.

The chain has TRBV5-6 and TRBJ2-1, with 7 bases that match TRBD1. CDR1 is SGHDT, CDR2 YYEEEE, per germline. The CDR3 spans 15 residues. With 1 base clipped from V and 9 bases from J, the junction kept 10 bases outside the gene matches. The chain's CDR3 is CASSLSMGTVGEQFF. In DNA form, the CDR3 reads TGTGCCAGCAGCTTGAGTATGGGGACAGTCGGTGAGCAGTTCTTC.

This clone came up once. The V and J genes are TRBV14 and TRBJ2-2, with D hard to call. The CDR3 is 13 amino acids. Trimming removed 4 bases at V and 4 bases at J, with 7 bases between. The germline V gene encodes CDR1 SGHDN and CDR2 FVKESK. The CDR3 sequence is CASSPTLTGELFF. CDR3 coding DNA: TGTGCCAGCAGCCCGACCCTCACCGGGGAGCTGTTTTTT.

This clone turned up a few times. The chain uses TRBV10-3 and TRBJ1-4; D might be TRBD1 (5 bases). Trimming took 8 bases from V and 7 from J, leaving 14 bases between them. CDR3 size: 13 residues. Germline V gene sequence: CDR1 ENHRY, CDR2 SYGVKD. The CDR3 DNA sequence: TGTGCCATCTCGCGCAGGGATGGTGAAAAACTGTTTTTT. Its protein product is CAISRRDGEKLFF.

The chain is built from TRBV30 and TRBJ2-7, with TRBD1 identical over 9 bases. V dropped 4 bases and J dropped 2; count of bases not matched to a gene: 12. Per germline, CDR1 GTSNPN and CDR2 SVGIG (reference sequence). CDR3 length: 16 amino acids. The CDR3 is CAWMGRTGTGTYEQYF. CDR3 DNA: TGTGCCTGGATGGGCCGAACCGGGACAGGGACCTACGAGCAGTACTTC.

The V call is TRBV6-1, the J call TRBJ1-1; 8 positions agree with TRBD1. There are 15 residues in the CDR3. V shed 3 bases, J shed 6 bases, and the junction held 9 bases outside the gene matches. Germline V gene sequence: CDR1 MNHNS, CDR2 SASEGT. The CDR3 region has the DNA TGTGCCAGCAGTGACCCCAGGGGGCTGGGCGCTGAAGCTTTCTTT. Its translation is CASSDPRGLGAEAFF.

The chain uses TRBV4-1 and TRBJ2-7; TRBD1 might be the D (5 bases). The germline CDR1 and CDR2 sequences are MGHRA and YSYEKL. The CDR3 loop spans 15 amino acids. V lost 0 bases and J 2 bases, leaving 11 bases between the germline ends. The CDR3 loop reads CASSQDPTATYEQYF. CDR3 coding DNA: TGCGCCAGCAGCCAAGATCCGACAGCTACCTACGAGCAGTACTTC.

This sequence joins TRBV5-4 and TRBJ1-4; no definite D call. This CDR3 contains 15 residues. Germline-derived CDR1 and CDR2 are SGHNT and YYREEE (reference sequence). V was shortened by 2 bases and J by 5 bases, with 13 bases between the two germline ends. The DNA of the CDR3 is TGTGCCAGCAGCTTAAGGGCGGGGAGGAATGAAAAACTGTTTTTT. It specifies CASSLRAGRNEKLFF.